This T cell receptor beta chain was sequenced in a study of early T cells in non-severe SARS-CoV-2 infection. Study as a whole: Bulk RNA isolated from unsorted whole blood underwent sequencing; chains were not paired.

There are 13 residues in the CDR3. Germline V lookup: CDR1 SEHNR, CDR2 FQNEAQ (reference sequence). V gave up 1 base and J gave up 5 bases; unmatched junction bases: 2. Individual cDNA molecules were tagged with unique molecular identifiers, the study reported. A single record per CDR3 protein comes from TCRdb applying MiXCR to the 5' RACE reads. The profile shows tens of thousands of distinct CDR3 sequences, around a tenth of them singletons. Sequencing was performed on whole blood, taken at baseline. The V and J genes are TRBV7-9 and TRBJ2-7, with 7 bases matching TRBD2. This TCR came from an adult who was a healthcare worker with PCR-confirmed SARS-CoV-2 infection or an uninfected control (not recorded which). The CDR3 coding sequence is TGTGCCAGCAGCTTAGGGGAGGGCCACGAGCAGTACTTC. Amino acids: CASSLGEGHEQYF.